The clone carrying this T cell receptor (beta chain) was recorded many times. Germline V gives CDR1 MDHEN, CDR2 SYDVKM. The CDR3 has 15 residues. V lost 6 bases and J lost 6; bases outside the gene matches: 10. This record belongs to a study of T cells after yellow fever vaccination. Each CDR3 protein is one row after TCRdb ran MiXCR on the 5' RACE reads. This table has a few hundred thousand distinct CDR3 sequences, around 3.9% appearing once. This sequence originates from a man aged 18 to 30 who received the YFV17D yellow fever vaccine. Here the sequenced sample was PBMCs, taken on the day of the yellow fever booster vaccination. This chain uses TRBV28 with TRBJ1-2, with 10 bases fitting TRBD1. Here the CDR3 reads CASSSGTGVRDGYTF. The DNA of the CDR3 is TGTGCCAGCAGCTCCGGGACAGGGGTGAGGGATGGCTACACCTTC.